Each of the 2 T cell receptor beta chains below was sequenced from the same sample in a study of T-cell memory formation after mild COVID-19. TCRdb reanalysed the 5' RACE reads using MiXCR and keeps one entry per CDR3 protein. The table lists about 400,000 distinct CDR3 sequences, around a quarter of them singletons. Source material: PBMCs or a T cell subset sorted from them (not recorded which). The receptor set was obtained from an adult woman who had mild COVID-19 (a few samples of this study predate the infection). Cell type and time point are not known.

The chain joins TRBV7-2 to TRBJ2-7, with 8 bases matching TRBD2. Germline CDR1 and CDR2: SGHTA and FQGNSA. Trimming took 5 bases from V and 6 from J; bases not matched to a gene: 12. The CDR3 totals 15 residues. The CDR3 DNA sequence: TGTGCCAGCAGCCCCTCCGGGACTAGAGGAGGCGAGCAGTACTTC. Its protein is CASSPSGTRGGEQYF.

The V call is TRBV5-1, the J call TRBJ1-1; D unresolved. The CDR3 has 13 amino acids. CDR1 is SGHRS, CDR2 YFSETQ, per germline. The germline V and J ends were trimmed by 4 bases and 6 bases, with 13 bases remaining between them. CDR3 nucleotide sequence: TGCGCCAGCAGCGGGTCCTCTTCCCCTGAAGCTTTCTTT. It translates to CASSGSSSPEAFF. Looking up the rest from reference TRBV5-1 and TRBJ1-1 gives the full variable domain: KAGVTQTPRYLIKTRGQQVTLSCSPISGHRSVSWYQQTPGQGLQFLFEYFSETQRNKGNFPGRFSGRQFSNSRSEMNVSTLELGDSALYLCASSGSSSPEAFFGQGTRLTVV.